This T cell receptor (beta chain) is from a study of radiotherapy plus CTLA-4 blockade in lung cancer. Background on the study: Overall, around 20% of patients showed an objective response, while over 30% attained disease control. General study points: Early clone dynamics of blood T cells, plus interferon-beta, reportedly predicted response best. Expansion in blood of tumor-derived TCR clones was seen after radiotherapy plus ipilimumab.

In its sample, this clone was seen a few times. The antigen is undetermined. TCRdb keeps only in-frame clones here, not all; method: immunoSEQ multiplex PCR. The data contain tens of thousands of clones, 60% to 85% of them singletons. This sequence originates from a human donor with non-small cell lung cancer who had a partial response to radiotherapy plus ipilimumab. Some clones in this sample may be carry-over from other donors' samples. The source material was peripheral blood, sampled from a patient treated with radiotherapy plus ipilimumab.

CDR3: CASSSGMGAFF. The CDR3 DNA sequence: TGTGCCAGCAGTTCCGGGATGGGAGCTTTCTTT. The V call is TRBV28, the J call TRBJ1-1; D gene unclear. The CDR3 length is 11 residues. The germline V gene encodes CDR1 MDHEN and CDR2 SYDVKM. Trimming removed 4 bases at V and 10 bases at J, with 10 bases between.